Below are 10 T cell receptor beta chains sequenced from a single sample in a study of a mutant IDH1 vaccine in newly diagnosed glioma. The table came from immunoSEQ multiplex PCR; TCRdb's copy has only in-frame clones and leaves some out. The sample carries about 21,000 clones, about 85% recorded once. This sample's time point: baseline, week 1 (first vaccination visit). Treatment indicated: pre-vaccination baseline after standard-of-care therapy. Sequenced here: PBMCs, sampled from a glioma patient treated with radiotherapy, temozolomide or both. Receptors were obtained from a man aged 35-49 years with glioma.

The CDR3 sequence is CASSPRGQGDTEAFF. The CDR3 nucleotides read TGTGCCAGCTCACCCCGAGGACAGGGCGACACTGAAGCTTTCTTT. The J gene is TRBJ1-1, the V gene TRBV18; 8 nucleotides line up with TRBD1. Germline-derived CDR1 and CDR2 are KGHSH and LQKENI. The CDR3 length is 15 residues. V gave up 3 bases and J gave up 3 bases; unmatched junction bases: 6.

The rearrangement links TRBV6-6 to TRBJ2-1; D may be TRBD1 (6 bases). Germline lookup yields CDR1 MNHNY and CDR2 SVGAGI (reference sequence). CDR3 length: 14 residues. The germline V and J ends were trimmed by 2 bases and 9 bases, with 14 bases remaining between them. The CDR3 loop reads CASSYRDTVSEQFF. The CDR3 DNA reads TGTGCCAGCAGTTACCGGGACACAGTCAGTGAGCAGTTCTTC.

The chain is built from TRBV29-1 and TRBJ2-3; perhaps TRBD1 as D (6 bases). This CDR3 is built from 12 residues. Trimming cost V 4 bases and J 3 bases, with 8 bases left between them. Germline V gene data show CDR1 as SQVTM and CDR2 as ANQGSEA. The CDR3 DNA is TGCAGCGTTGCCGACAGGACAGATACGCAGTATTTT. It is translated as CSVADRTDTQYF.

This rearrangement joins TRBV5-1 to TRBJ2-5; D uncertain. The CDR3 consists of 13 residues. V lost 4 bases and J lost 0, with 7 bases in between. CDR1 and CDR2 (germline): SGHRS, YFSETQ. DNA of the CDR3: TGCGCCAGCAGCCGGGCGAACCAAGAGACCCAGTACTTC. This translates into CASSRANQETQYF.

The V gene is TRBV5-4, the J gene TRBJ1-1; D may be TRBD1 (5 bases). The CDR3 covers 14 residues. Trimming took off 3 bases at V and 1 base at J, with 10 bases between the two ends. Germline V gives CDR1 SGHNT, CDR2 YYREEE (reference sequence). Written as DNA, the CDR3 is TGTGCCAGCAGCTCTCTTGACAGGAACACTGAAGCTTTCTTT. Protein product: CASSSLDRNTEAFF.

The genes are TRBV5-1 and TRBJ1-4, with 7 positions matching TRBD1. V trimming: 5 bases; J trimming: 2 bases; junction bases outside the gene matches: 6. In germline, CDR1 is SGHRS, CDR2 YFSETQ. The CDR3 sequence is 15 residues long. CDR3 DNA sequence: TGCGCCAGCAGTCCGACAGGGTCTACTAATGAAAAACTGTTTTTT. This translates into CASSPTGSTNEKLFF. Looking up the rest from reference TRBV5-1 and TRBJ1-4 gives the full variable domain: KAGVTQTPRYLIKTRGQQVTLSCSPISGHRSVSWYQQTPGQGLQFLFEYFSETQRNKGNFPGRFSGRQFSNSRSEMNVSTLELGDSALYLCASSPTGSTNEKLFFGSGTQLSVL.

This chain connects TRBV10-3 to TRBJ1-2; no firm D call. This CDR3 is 13 amino acids long. Germline CDR1 reads ENHRY; CDR2 reads SYGVKD. Trimming stripped 4 bases from V and 8 bases from J, with 14 bases between. The CDR3 DNA sequence: TGTGCCATCAGTGGCGCGGTACGAGGGGGCTACACCTTC. Amino acids: CAISGAVRGGYTF.

V and J are TRBV7-2 and TRBJ2-5; D is undetermined. CDR3 size: 13 residues. Trimming shortened V by 4 bases and J by 2 bases, and 8 bases separated the two germline ends. The germline V gene encodes CDR1 SGHTA and CDR2 FQGNSA. The chain's CDR3 is CASSSVSQETQYF. The DNA for the CDR3 is TGTGCCAGCAGCTCCGTTTCACAAGAGACCCAGTACTTC.

The chain carries TRBV2 and TRBJ2-3, with 10 bases that match TRBD2. V lost 6 bases, J lost 6 bases, and 12 bases stayed unmatched. Germline loops: CDR1 SNHLY, CDR2 FYNNEI. The CDR3 spans 16 residues. CDR3 DNA sequence: TGTGCCAGCAGGGAACAGAGCGGGAGGGCCTCGGATACGCAGTATTTT. It yields the protein CASREQSGRASDTQYF.

This clone appeared once. This chain uses TRBV5-1 with TRBJ1-1; D ambiguous. Germline assignment: CDR1 SGHRS and CDR2 YFSETQ. The germline V and J ends were trimmed by 4 bases and 3 bases, with 16 bases remaining between them. The CDR3 is 15 amino acids. The chain's CDR3 is CASSTSVGQDTEAFF. CDR3 bases: TGCGCCAGCAGCACCTCGGTGGGCCAGGACACTGAAGCTTTCTTT.